This TCR beta chain derives from a study of OX40 agonist ivuxolimab in advanced cancers. Study in general: At under 85% male, the cohort had a mean age of 60 years, ranging from about 20 to 80. Two cutaneous melanoma patients and one hepatocellular carcinoma patient, three in all, had partial responses.

Sequencing used immunoSEQ multiplex PCR; TCRdb keeps in-frame clones, though not all of them. The table shows some 43,000 clones, with around nine tenths occurring only once. Study outcomes and limitations: With doses of 0.1 to 3.0 mg/kg, CD4+ and CD8+ blood T cells had undergone clonal expansion by week 6.

As for this clone: Antigen specificity is unknown.

CDR3 size: 14 residues. The germline V and J ends were trimmed by 2 bases and 4 bases, with 12 bases remaining between them. Germline CDR1 SGDLS, CDR2 YYNGEE. Patients had blood sampled at baseline and again on cycle 4 day 1 and cycle 7 day 1. The input for sequencing was CD4+ or CD8+ T cells sorted from blood, taken in a trial of the OX40 agonist ivuxolimab. The receptor was derived from an adult with an advanced solid tumor such as melanoma, head and neck, liver or kidney cancer. V and J are TRBV9 and TRBJ2-5; D is unresolved. The CDR3 bases are TGTGCCAGCAGCGTTGGGTGGGGTTCAGAGACCCAGTACTTC. This translates into CASSVGWGSETQYF.